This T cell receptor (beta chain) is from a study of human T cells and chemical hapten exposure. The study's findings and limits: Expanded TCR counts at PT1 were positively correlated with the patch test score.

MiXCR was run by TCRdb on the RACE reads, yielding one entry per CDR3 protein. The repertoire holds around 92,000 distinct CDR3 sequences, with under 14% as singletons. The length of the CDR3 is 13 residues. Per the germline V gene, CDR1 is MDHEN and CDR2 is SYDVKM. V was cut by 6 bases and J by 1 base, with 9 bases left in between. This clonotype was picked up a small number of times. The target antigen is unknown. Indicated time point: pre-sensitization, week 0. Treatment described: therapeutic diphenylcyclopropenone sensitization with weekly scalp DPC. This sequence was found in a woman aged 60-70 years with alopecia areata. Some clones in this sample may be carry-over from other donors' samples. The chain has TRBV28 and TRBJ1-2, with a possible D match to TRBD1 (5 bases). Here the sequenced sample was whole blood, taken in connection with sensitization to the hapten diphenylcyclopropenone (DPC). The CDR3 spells CASRSGGNYGYTF. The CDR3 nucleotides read TGTGCCAGCAGATCTGGGGGTAACTATGGCTACACCTTC.